This TCR beta chain was recovered during a study of cytomegalovirus exposure and HLA in healthy donors. Both 60 Vbeta primers and 13 Jbeta primers went into the PCR. Assay: immunoSEQ multiplex PCR; the TCRdb copy retains only in-frame clones and omits some. The sample yields 200,000 to 250,000 clones, of which the top ten take up about 1%. The CDR3 runs to 12 residues. The germline V gene encodes CDR1 MGHRA and CDR2 YSYEKL. Trimming left V 6 bases short and J 7 bases short, with 12 bases between. By frequency, this clone is medium-sized. The sequenced sample was PBMCs. This clonotype was sampled from a woman aged 25 to 39 in good health and CMV-seropositive. The rearrangement uses TRBV4-1 and TRBJ1-1, with D perhaps TRBD1 (5 bases). The CDR3 reads CASSNRGGEAFF. The CDR3 nucleotides read TGCGCCAGCAGTAATCGCGGGGGTGAAGCTTTCTTT.